This T cell receptor (beta chain) was sequenced during a study of T cells in Graves' hyperthyroidism and ophthalmopathy. Notes on the study in general: The majority of expanded thyroid clonotypes above 0.001 also appeared in blood. Separation of ophthalmopathy from stable hyperthyroidism was achieved by a 13 V-J model.

Template material for amplifying TCR beta CDR3 regions consisted of RNA transcripts. An initial round of RT-PCR targeting the TCR CDR3 relied on the HTBI primer set. TCRdb passed the multiplex PCR reads through MiXCR, listing each CDR3 protein once. This table holds 250,000 to 400,000 distinct CDR3 sequences, around 13% found once. Trimming cost V 0 bases and J 7 bases, with 11 bases left between them. CDR1 is SGDLS and CDR2 is YYNGEE in the germline V gene. The length of the CDR3 is 14 residues. This clonotype has more than one count but fewer than ten. Its cognate antigen is unknown. This rearrangement joins TRBV9 to TRBJ2-1, with D possibly matching TRBD1 (5 bases). The sequence was obtained from a woman in her 40s with Graves' ophthalmopathy. The material sequenced was blood. CDR3 loop: CASSVARVNNEQFF. The DNA for the CDR3 is TGTGCCAGCAGCGTAGCCAGGGTTAATAATGAGCAGTTCTTC. The variable domain in full, with the rest retrieved from reference TRBV9 and TRBJ2-1, is DSGVTQTPKHLITATGQRVTLRCSPRSGDLSVYWYQQSLDQGLQFLIQYYNGEERAKGNILERFSAQQFPDLHSELNLSSLELGDSALYFCASSVARVNNEQFFGPGTRLTVL.